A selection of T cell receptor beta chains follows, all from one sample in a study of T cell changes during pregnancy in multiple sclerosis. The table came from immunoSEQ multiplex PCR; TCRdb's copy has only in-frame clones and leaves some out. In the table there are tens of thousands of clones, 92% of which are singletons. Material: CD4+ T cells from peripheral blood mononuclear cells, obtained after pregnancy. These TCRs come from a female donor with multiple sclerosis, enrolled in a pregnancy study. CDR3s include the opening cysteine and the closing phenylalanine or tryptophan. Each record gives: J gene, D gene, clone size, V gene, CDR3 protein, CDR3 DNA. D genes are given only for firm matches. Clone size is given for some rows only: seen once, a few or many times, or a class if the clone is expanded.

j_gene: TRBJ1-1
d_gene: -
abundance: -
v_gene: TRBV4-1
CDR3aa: CASSRGGWTEAFF
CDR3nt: TGCGCCAGCAGCCGCGGGGGTTGGACTGAAGCTTTCTTT

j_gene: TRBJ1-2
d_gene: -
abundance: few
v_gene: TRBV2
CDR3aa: CASSGGFYGYTF
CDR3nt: TGTGCCAGCAGTGGAGGGTTCTATGGCTACACCTTC

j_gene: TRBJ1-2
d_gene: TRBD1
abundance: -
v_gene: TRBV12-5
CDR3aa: CASGFQGANYGYTF
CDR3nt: TGTGCTAGTGGTTTCCAGGGGGCTAACTATGGCTACACCTTC

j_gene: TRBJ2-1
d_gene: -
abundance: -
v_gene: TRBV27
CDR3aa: CASSLRAGDNEQFF
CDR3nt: TGTGCCAGCAGTTTAAGGGCAGGGGACAATGAGCAGTTCTTC

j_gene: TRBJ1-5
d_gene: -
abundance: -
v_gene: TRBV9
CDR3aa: CASSVGGRGWEPQHF
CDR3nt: TGTGCCAGCAGCGTAGGGGGCAGGGGATGGGAGCCCCAGCATTTT

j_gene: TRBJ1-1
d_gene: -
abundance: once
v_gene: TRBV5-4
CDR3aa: CASSWVGTRIEAFF
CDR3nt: TGTGCCAGCAGCTGGGTCGGGACAAGGATTGAAGCTTTCTTT

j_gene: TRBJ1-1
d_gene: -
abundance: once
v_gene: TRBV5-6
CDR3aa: CASSQISVNTEAFF
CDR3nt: TGTGCCAGCAGCCAGATAAGCGTGAACACTGAAGCTTTCTTT

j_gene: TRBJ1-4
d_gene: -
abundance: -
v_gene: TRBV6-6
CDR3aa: CASSYQGTNEKLFF
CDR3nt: TGTGCCAGCAGTTATCAGGGGACTAATGAAAAACTGTTTTTT

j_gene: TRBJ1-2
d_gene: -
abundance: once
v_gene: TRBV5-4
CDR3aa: CASSLDRTYGYTF
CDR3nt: TGTGCCAGCAGCTTGGACAGAACCTATGGCTACACCTTC

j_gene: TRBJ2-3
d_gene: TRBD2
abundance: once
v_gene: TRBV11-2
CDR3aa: CATQVGGGRTDTQYF
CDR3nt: TGTGCCACCCAAGTCGGGGGGGGTAGAACAGATACGCAGTATTTT

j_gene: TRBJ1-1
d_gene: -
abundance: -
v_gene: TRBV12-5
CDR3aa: CASGPRGNTEAFF
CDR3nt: TGTGCTAGTGGCCCCAGGGGGAACACTGAAGCTTTCTTT

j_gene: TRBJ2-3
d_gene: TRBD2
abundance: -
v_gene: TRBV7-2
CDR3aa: CASSPGLAGGTDTQYF
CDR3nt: TGTGCCAGCAGCCCCGGACTAGCGGGGGGGACAGATACGCAGTATTTT

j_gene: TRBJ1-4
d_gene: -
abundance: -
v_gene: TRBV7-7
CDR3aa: CASSLGQATNEKLFF
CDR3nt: TGTGCCAGCAGCTTAGGACAGGCTACTAATGAAAAACTGTTTTTT

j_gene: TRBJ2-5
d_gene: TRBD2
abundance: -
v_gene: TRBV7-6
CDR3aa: CASSLLSGGAQETQYF
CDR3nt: TGTGCCAGCAGCTTACTTAGCGGGGGGGCCCAGGAGACCCAGTACTTC

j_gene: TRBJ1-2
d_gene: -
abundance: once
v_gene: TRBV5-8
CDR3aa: CASSSAGVFNYGYTF
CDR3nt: TGTGCCAGCAGCTCCGCCGGGGTCTTTAACTATGGCTACACCTTC

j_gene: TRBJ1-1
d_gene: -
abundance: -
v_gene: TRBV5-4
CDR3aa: CASSPSGRGGNTEAFF
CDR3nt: TGTGCCAGCAGCCCCTCGGGGAGGGGAGGAAACACTGAAGCTTTCTTT

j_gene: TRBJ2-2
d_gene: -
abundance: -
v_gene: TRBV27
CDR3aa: CASFPGLPQPGELFF
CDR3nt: TGTGCCAGCTTTCCGGGACTCCCTCAACCCGGGGAGCTGTTTTTT

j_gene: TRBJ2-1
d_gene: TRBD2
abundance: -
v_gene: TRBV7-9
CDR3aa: CASSLVGTSGGYDEQFF
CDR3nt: TGTGCCAGCAGCTTAGTTGGTACTAGCGGGGGGTACGATGAGCAGTTCTTC

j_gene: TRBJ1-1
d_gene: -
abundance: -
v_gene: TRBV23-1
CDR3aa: CATAGRGGPGDTEAFF
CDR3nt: TGCGCTACAGCGGGCCGGGGAGGCCCGGGGGACACTGAAGCTTTCTTT

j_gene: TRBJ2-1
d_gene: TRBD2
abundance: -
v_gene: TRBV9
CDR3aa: CASSVGPGGSYNEQFF
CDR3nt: TGTGCCAGCAGCGTAGGGCCGGGGGGCTCCTACAATGAGCAGTTCTTC

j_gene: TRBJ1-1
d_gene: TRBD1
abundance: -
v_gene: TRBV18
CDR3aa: CASSRGQGTAFF
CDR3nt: TGTGCCAGCTCACGAGGACAGGGCACAGCTTTCTTT

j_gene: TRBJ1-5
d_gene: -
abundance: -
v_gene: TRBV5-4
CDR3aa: CASSPDSDQPQHF
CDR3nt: TGTGCCAGCAGCCCAGACAGTGATCAGCCCCAGCATTTT

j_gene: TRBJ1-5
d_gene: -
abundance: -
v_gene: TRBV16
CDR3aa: CASSQSTGPQPQHF
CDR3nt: TGTGCCAGCAGCCAATCGACGGGTCCCCAGCCCCAGCATTTT

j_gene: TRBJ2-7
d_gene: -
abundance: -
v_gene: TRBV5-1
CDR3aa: CASSTTPHEQYF
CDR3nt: TGCGCCAGCTCGACAACGCCCCACGAGCAGTACTTC

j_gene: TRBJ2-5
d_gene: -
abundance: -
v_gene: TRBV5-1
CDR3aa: CASSPPRGFQETQYF
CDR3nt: TGCGCCAGCAGCCCCCCGAGGGGGTTCCAAGAGACCCAGTACTTC

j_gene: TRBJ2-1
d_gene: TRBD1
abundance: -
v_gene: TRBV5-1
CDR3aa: CASTPAGTGINEQFF
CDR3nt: TGCGCCAGCACCCCGGCCGGGACAGGGATCAATGAGCAGTTCTTC

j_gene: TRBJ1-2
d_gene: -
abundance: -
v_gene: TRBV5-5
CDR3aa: CASSLGGGWWNYGYTF
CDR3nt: TGTGCCAGCAGCTTAGGCGGGGGCTGGTGGAACTATGGCTACACCTTC

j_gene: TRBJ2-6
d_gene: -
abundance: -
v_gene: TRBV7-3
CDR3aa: CASSLRLGALSGANVLTF
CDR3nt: TGTGCCAGCAGCTTAAGGCTGGGGGCGCTTAGTGGGGCCAACGTCCTGACTTTC

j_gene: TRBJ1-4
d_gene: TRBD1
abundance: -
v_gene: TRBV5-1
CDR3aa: CASSLGDRVAEKLFF
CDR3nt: TGCGCCAGCAGCTTGGGTGACAGGGTTGCTGAAAAACTGTTTTTT

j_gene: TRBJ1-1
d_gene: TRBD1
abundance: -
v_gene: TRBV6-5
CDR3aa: CASRDRQGANTEAFF
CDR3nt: TGTGCCAGCAGGGATCGACAGGGGGCGAACACTGAAGCTTTCTTT

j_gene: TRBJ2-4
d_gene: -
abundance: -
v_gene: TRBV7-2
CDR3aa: CASSLKGPVRIQYF
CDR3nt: TGTGCCAGCAGCTTAAAGGGGCCAGTCAGAATTCAGTACTTC

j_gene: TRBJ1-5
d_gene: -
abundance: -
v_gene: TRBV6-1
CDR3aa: CASRLGGDSNQPQHF
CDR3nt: TGTGCCAGCAGGTTGGGGGGGGATAGCAATCAGCCCCAGCATTTT

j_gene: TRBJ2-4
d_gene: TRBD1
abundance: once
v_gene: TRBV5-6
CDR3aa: CASSFRGRIPLAKNIQYF
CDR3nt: TGTGCCAGCAGCTTCAGGGGGCGCATTCCTTTAGCCAAAAACATTCAGTACTTC

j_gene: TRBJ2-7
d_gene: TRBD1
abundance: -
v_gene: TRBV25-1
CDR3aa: CASSETGTGTLGEQYF
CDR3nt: TGTGCCAGCAGTGAAACCGGGACAGGGACTCTGGGAGAGCAGTACTTC

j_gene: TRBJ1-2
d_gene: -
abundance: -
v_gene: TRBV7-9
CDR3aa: CASSTEYGPGAF
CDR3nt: TGTGCCAGCAGCACCGAGTATGGGCCGGGGGCCTTC

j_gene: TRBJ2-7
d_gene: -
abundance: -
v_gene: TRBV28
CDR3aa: CASSFGGSLYEQYF
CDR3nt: TGTGCCAGCAGTTTTGGGGGCTCGCTCTACGAGCAGTACTTC

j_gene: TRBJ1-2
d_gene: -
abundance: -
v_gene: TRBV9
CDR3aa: CASSVGAVNYGYTF
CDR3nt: TGTGCCAGCAGCGTAGGGGCAGTAAACTATGGCTACACCTTC

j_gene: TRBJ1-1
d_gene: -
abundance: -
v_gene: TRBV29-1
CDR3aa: CSVETGNTEAFF
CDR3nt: TGCAGCGTTGAAACTGGTAACACTGAAGCTTTCTTT

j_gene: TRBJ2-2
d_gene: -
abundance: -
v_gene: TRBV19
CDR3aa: CASTRQGLISGELFF
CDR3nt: TGTGCCAGTACCCGGCAGGGGCTAATTAGCGGGGAGCTGTTTTTT

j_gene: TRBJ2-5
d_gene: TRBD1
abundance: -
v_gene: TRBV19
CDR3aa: CASSILGTGEETQYF
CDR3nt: TGTGCCAGTAGTATTCTAGGGACAGGGGAAGAGACCCAGTACTTC

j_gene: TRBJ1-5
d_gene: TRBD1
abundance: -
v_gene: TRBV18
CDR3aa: CASKDRGSNQPQHF
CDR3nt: TGTGCCAGTAAAGACAGGGGTAGTAATCAGCCCCAGCATTTT

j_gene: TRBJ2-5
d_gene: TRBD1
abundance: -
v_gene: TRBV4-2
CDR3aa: CASSRLTGKETQYF
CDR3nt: TGTGCCAGCAGCCGCCTGACAGGGAAAGAGACCCAGTACTTC

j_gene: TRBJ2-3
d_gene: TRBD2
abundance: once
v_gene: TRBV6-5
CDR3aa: CASSVLAGGPNTQYF
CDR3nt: TGTGCCAGCAGTGTACTAGCGGGGGGGCCAAATACGCAGTATTTT

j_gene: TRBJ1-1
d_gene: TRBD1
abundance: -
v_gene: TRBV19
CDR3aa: CASSIPPTGVNTEAFF
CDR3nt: TGTGCCAGTAGTATCCCCCCGACAGGGGTGAACACTGAAGCTTTCTTT

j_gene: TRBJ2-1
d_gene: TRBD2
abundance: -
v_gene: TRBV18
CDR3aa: CASSPSGGSYNEQFF
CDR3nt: TGTGCCAGCTCACCTTCGGGGGGTTCCTACAATGAGCAGTTCTTC

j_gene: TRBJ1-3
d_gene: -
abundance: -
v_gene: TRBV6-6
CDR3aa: CASSRVVNSGNTIYF
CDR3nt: TGTGCCAGCAGTCGGGTAGTTAACTCTGGAAACACCATATATTTT

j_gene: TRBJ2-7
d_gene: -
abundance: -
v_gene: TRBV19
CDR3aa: CASTPPGKHEQYF
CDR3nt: TGTGCCAGTACCCCCCCAGGGAAGCACGAGCAGTACTTC

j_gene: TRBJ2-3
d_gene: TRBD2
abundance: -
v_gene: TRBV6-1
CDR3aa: CASSAVAGGTDTQYF
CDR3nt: TGTGCCAGCAGTGCCGTAGCGGGGGGAACAGATACGCAGTATTTT

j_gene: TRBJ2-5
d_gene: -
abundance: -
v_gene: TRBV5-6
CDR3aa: CASSFLRVLVQETQYF
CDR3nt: TGTGCCAGCAGCTTTCTCAGGGTTCTGGTACAAGAGACCCAGTACTTC

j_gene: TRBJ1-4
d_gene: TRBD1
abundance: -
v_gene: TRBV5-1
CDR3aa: CASSFQGAVSEKLFF
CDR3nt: TGCGCCAGCAGCTTCCAGGGGGCCGTTTCAGAAAAACTGTTTTTT

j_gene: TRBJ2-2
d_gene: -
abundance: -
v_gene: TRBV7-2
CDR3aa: CASSFQTANTGELFF
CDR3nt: TGTGCCAGCAGCTTCCAGACAGCGAACACCGGGGAGCTGTTTTTT

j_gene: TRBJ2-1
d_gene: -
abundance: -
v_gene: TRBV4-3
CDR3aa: CASSQEVTLPNYNEQFF
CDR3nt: TGCGCCAGCAGCCAAGAAGTTACCCTCCCTAACTACAATGAGCAGTTCTTC